This entry lists 29 T cell receptor beta chains sequenced from one sample in a study of OX40 agonist ivuxolimab in advanced cancers. Some clones are missing from TCRdb's copy, which holds only in-frame ones; the method was immunoSEQ multiplex PCR. The sample shows approximately 50,000 clones, 60% to 80% of them seen only once. The sequences come from CD4+ or CD8+ T cells sorted from blood, collected in a trial of the OX40 agonist ivuxolimab. The receptors come from an adult with an advanced solid tumor such as melanoma, head and neck, liver or kidney cancer.

This rearrangement joins TRBV5-1 to TRBJ1-1; D might be TRBD1 (5 bases). The CDR3 covers 13 residues. The V gene's germline CDR1 is SGHRS and CDR2 YFSETQ. The V end was cut by 4 bases, the J end by 1 base, with 8 bases between. The CDR3 here is CASSETGNTEAFF. Here the CDR3 DNA reads TGCGCCAGCAGCGAAACAGGGAACACTGAAGCTTTCTTT.

The chain links TRBV2 to TRBJ1-2; D gene uncertain. Per germline, CDR1 SNHLY and CDR2 FYNNEI. The V end was cut by 2 bases, the J end by 2 bases, with 6 bases between. The CDR3 contains 13 residues. CDR3 sequence reads: CASSEYRNYGYTF. In DNA form, the CDR3 reads TGTGCCAGCAGTGAATACAGAAACTATGGCTACACCTTC.

This rearrangement joins TRBV19 to TRBJ1-1, with a weak D call TRBD1 (5 bases). The germline gives CDR1 LNHDA, CDR2 SQIVND (reference sequence). The CDR3 is made up of 14 amino acids. V was trimmed by 3 bases and J by 4 bases, leaving 12 bases between them. The CDR3 loop is CASSMGGGGTEAFF. CDR3 sequence (DNA): TGTGCCAGTAGTATGGGCGGTGGGGGCACTGAAGCTTTCTTT. The full variable domain, completed using reference TRBV19 and TRBJ1-1, is DGGITQSPKYLFRKEGQNVTLSCEQNLNHDAMYWYRQDPGQGLRLIYYSQIVNDFQKGDIAEGYSVSREKKESFPLTVTSAQKNPTAFYLCASSMGGGGTEAFFGQGTRLTVV.

The rearrangement links TRBV5-1 to TRBJ2-5; D is perhaps TRBD1 (6 bases). Between the trimmed V and J ends, which lost 1 base and 2 bases, there was a span of 9 bases. Germline assignment: CDR1 SGHRS and CDR2 YFSETQ. This CDR3 has 14 residues. The CDR3 DNA sequence: TGCGCCAGCAGCTTGTCGGGACAACAAGAGACCCAGTACTTC. This gives the protein CASSLSGQQETQYF.

This clone came up a few times. This sequence joins TRBV27 and TRBJ2-1; no definite D call. V lost 5 bases and J lost 6, with 17 bases in between. CDR1 and CDR2 (germline): MNHEY, SMNVEV (reference sequence). This CDR3 contains 15 residues. CDR3 sequence reads: CASSAPTSRSNEQFF. Written as DNA, the CDR3 is TGTGCCAGCAGTGCCCCTACCAGCCGATCCAATGAGCAGTTCTTC.

This rearrangement joins TRBV5-1 to TRBJ1-1, with no clear D. The CDR3 is made up of 14 amino acids. Between the trimmed V and J ends, which lost 0 bases and 6 bases, there was a span of 12 bases. The germline V gene encodes CDR1 SGHRS and CDR2 YFSETQ. CDR3 sequence (DNA): TGCGCCAGCAGCTTGGCCTTGGAAAGTGCTGAAGCTTTCTTT. Residues: CASSLALESAEAFF.

The V and J genes are TRBV7-9 and TRBJ1-1, with D maybe TRBD1 (6 bases). CDR3 size: 16 residues. V lost 5 bases to trimming and J lost 0 bases, with 16 bases between them. Germline CDR1 reads SEHNR; CDR2 reads FQNEAQ (reference sequence). The CDR3: CASSVGGNRVNTEAFF. The CDR3 nucleotides are TGTGCCAGCAGCGTAGGGGGAAATCGGGTGAACACTGAAGCTTTCTTT.

This chain uses TRBV2 with TRBJ1-1, with TRBD1 as a possible D gene (6 bases). Trimming shortened V by 5 bases and J by 6 bases, and 16 bases separated the two germline ends. This CDR3 region has 14 residues. Germline V gives CDR1 SNHLY, CDR2 FYNNEI. The CDR3, as DNA: TGTGCCAGCAGTCGCCCTACAGGGAATGCTGAAGCTTTCTTT. It translates to CASSRPTGNAEAFF.

This chain links TRBV29-1 with TRBJ2-7; D is possibly TRBD2 (6 bases). V lost 0 bases and J lost 5, with 14 bases in between. Per the germline V gene, CDR1 is SQVTM and CDR2 is ANQGSEA. This CDR3 comprises 14 residues. The CDR3 nucleotides are TGCAGCGTTGAAGAGACTAGGACTGGAAACGAGCAGTACTTC. Translation: CSVEETRTGNEQYF.

V gene TRBV5-4 combines with J gene TRBJ2-6; no definite D call. Germline V gives CDR1 SGHNT, CDR2 YYREEE (reference sequence). V dropped 4 bases and J dropped 4 bases, with 6 bases sitting between them. CDR3 size: 13 residues. The CDR3 sequence is CASSTRGANVLTF. The CDR3 DNA reads TGTGCCAGCAGCACCCGGGGGGCCAACGTCCTGACTTTC.

J is TRBJ1-2 and V is TRBV5-1; D unclear. Germline CDR1 reads SGHRS; CDR2 reads YFSETQ. The CDR3 has 13 amino acids. V lost 5 bases, J lost 3 bases, and 11 bases lay in between. The CDR3 region is CASRPGPDYGYTF. CDR3 DNA: TGCGCCAGCAGGCCCGGGCCGGACTATGGCTACACCTTC.

The chain uses TRBV28 and TRBJ1-2; no clear D. V was pared by 3 bases and J by 10 bases, with 12 bases between. The CDR3 extends over 12 amino acids. Germline V lookup: CDR1 MDHEN, CDR2 SYDVKM. This chain's CDR3 is CASSFSKRSYTF. The DNA of the CDR3 is TGTGCCAGCAGTTTCTCCAAGAGATCCTACACCTTC.

This clone appeared a single time. The chain has TRBV5-4 and TRBJ2-2; D ambiguous. This CDR3 spans 17 amino acids. V was trimmed by 0 bases and J by 3 bases, leaving 15 bases between them. Germline V lookup: CDR1 SGHNT, CDR2 YYREEE (reference sequence). The CDR3 loop reads CASSLVRLGLDTGELFF. CDR3 nucleotides: TGTGCCAGCAGCTTGGTTAGGTTGGGTTTAGACACCGGGGAGCTGTTTTTT.

The chain joins TRBV19 to TRBJ2-2, with 7 bases identical to TRBD2. J lost 6 bases, V lost 4 bases, and 8 bases had no gene match. This CDR3 region has 15 residues. Germline CDR1 and CDR2: LNHDA and SQIVND (reference sequence). CDR3 sequence (DNA): TGTGCCAGTAGTAGTCAGCGGGACGGCGCCGGGGAGCTGTTTTTT. Amino acids: CASSSQRDGAGELFF.

J is TRBJ1-4 and V is TRBV11-3, with 7 bases aligning to TRBD1. Unmatched junction bases numbered 4, after V lost 5 bases and J lost 7 bases. This CDR3 has 13 residues. CDR1 SGHNT and CDR2 YENEEA come from the germline V gene. CDR3 region: CASSPPGGEKLFF. The CDR3 DNA reads TGTGCCAGCAGCCCCCCAGGGGGTGAAAAACTGTTTTTT.

This clone came up many times. The chain employs TRBV14 and TRBJ2-3; tentative D call: TRBD1 (6 bases). Between the trimmed V and J ends, which lost 10 bases and 4 bases, there was a span of 15 bases. Germline-derived CDR1 and CDR2 are SGHDN and FVKESK. This CDR3 is 13 amino acids long. The CDR3 DNA is TGTGCCACCCAAAGGGGGTGGGCAGATACGCAGTATTTT. As protein: CATQRGWADTQYF.

The rearrangement uses TRBV10-1 and TRBJ2-5; D is unresolved. V was clipped by 3 bases and J by 5 bases, with 7 bases between them. This CDR3 contains 12 residues. The V gene's germline CDR1 is WNHNN and CDR2 SYGVQD (reference sequence). The DNA of the CDR3 is TGCGCCAGCAGTGATGGTGAGGAGACCCAGTACTTC. Translated, it gives CASSDGEETQYF.

The rearrangement joins TRBV10-2 to TRBJ1-1, with TRBD1 identical over 10 bases. The CDR3 contains 14 residues. J lost 4 bases, V lost 5 bases, and 4 bases had no gene match. In germline, CDR1 is WSHSY, CDR2 SAAADI. This chain's CDR3 is CASSSGTGATEAFF. The CDR3 bases are TGCGCCAGCAGTTCCGGGACAGGGGCCACTGAAGCTTTCTTT.

The genes are TRBV29-1 and TRBJ1-2; 7 nucleotides line up with TRBD1. V was clipped by 4 bases and J by 8 bases; unmatched bases: 7. Per germline, CDR1 SQVTM and CDR2 ANQGSEA. The CDR3 runs to 12 residues. The CDR3 DNA reads as TGCAGCGTTGTATGGAGGGGGCAAGGCTACACCTTC. Encoded protein: CSVVWRGQGYTF.

This clone was seen only a few times. This rearrangement joins TRBV10-3 to TRBJ1-1, with D possibly matching TRBD1 (5 bases). Germline loops: CDR1 ENHRY, CDR2 SYGVKD. Trimming stripped 10 bases from V and 1 base from J, with 13 bases between. CDR3 length equals 13 residues. The CDR3: CATGLGGNTEAFF. The CDR3 coding sequence is TGTGCCACAGGCCTCGGGGGGAACACTGAAGCTTTCTTT.

In its sample, this clone was seen once. The CDR3 sequence is CASSHSGAGGYEQYF. CDR3 bases: TGTGCCAGCAGCCACTCCGGGGCAGGGGGCTACGAGCAGTACTTC. The rearrangement uses TRBV7-2 and TRBJ2-7; 7 nucleotides line up with TRBD1. This CDR3 region has 15 residues. Germline assignment: CDR1 SGHTA and CDR2 FQGNSA. V dropped 5 bases and J dropped 3; count of bases not matched to a gene: 10.

The chain employs TRBV29-1 and TRBJ1-2, with TRBD1 matching 12 bases. The trim removed 6 bases at V and 0 bases at J, leaving 11 bases unmatched. The CDR3 is made up of 17 amino acids. CDR1 and CDR2 from the germline V gene are SQVTM and ANQGSEA. The CDR3: CSVGDRGRAGPNYGYTF. The CDR3 nucleotides read TGCAGCGTCGGGGACAGGGGGCGCGCGGGGCCTAACTATGGCTACACCTTC.

The sample holds one count of this clone. The DNA for the CDR3 is TGTGCCAGCAGCTTATTGGGGGGAAGCACTGAAGCTTTCTTT. Translated, it gives CASSLLGGSTEAFF. V and J are TRBV7-6 and TRBJ1-1; TRBD1 is a possible D gene (5 bases). CDR3 size: 14 residues. V was shortened by 2 bases and J by 4 bases, with 11 bases between the two germline ends. The germline gives CDR1 SGHVS, CDR2 FNYEAQ.

CDR3 DNA: TGTGCCAGCTCAAAAGACAGGGCTAGCACCTACGAGCAGTACTTC. The encoded protein is CASSKDRASTYEQYF. The rearrangement joins TRBV18 to TRBJ2-7; 7 positions match TRBD1. The length of the CDR3 is 15 residues. V shed 5 bases and J 2 bases; nucleotides not matched to a gene: 9. The germline V gene has CDR1 KGHSH and CDR2 LQKENI.

The chain links TRBV11-2 to TRBJ1-3; 8 bases agree with TRBD1. The V gene's germline CDR1 is SGHAT and CDR2 FQNNGV. This CDR3 comprises 13 residues. The V and J ends lost 4 bases and 14 bases, in that order; junction bases with no gene match: 10. The CDR3 spells CASSSTTGVRLYF. The CDR3 region has the DNA TGTGCCAGCAGCTCCACGACAGGGGTTCGTTTATATTTT. The variable domain in full, completed from reference TRBV11-2 and TRBJ1-3, reads EAGVAQSPRYKIIEKRQSVAFWCNPISGHATLYWYQQILGQGPKLLIQFQNNGVVDDSQLPKDRFSAERLKGVDSTLKIQPAKLEDSAVYLCASSSTTGVRLYFGEGSWLTVV.

The DNA of the CDR3 is TGTGCCAGCAGGTCAAGCACAGATACGCAGTATTTT. Translation: CASRSSTDTQYF. The chain couples TRBV28 to TRBJ2-3; no clear D gene. V was pared by 6 bases and J by 0 bases, with 4 bases between. The germline V gene encodes CDR1 MDHEN and CDR2 SYDVKM. This CDR3 is built from 12 residues.

This chain connects TRBV7-9 to TRBJ1-4; 9 nucleotides align to TRBD1. The CDR3 is made up of 14 amino acids. Germline assignment: CDR1 SEHNR and CDR2 FQNEAQ (reference sequence). Trimming at V came to 5 bases and at J to 5 bases, leaving 3 bases not matched to a gene. CDR3 nucleotides: TGTGCCAGCAGCCAAGGACAGGGGAATGAAAAACTGTTTTTT. Residues: CASSQGQGNEKLFF.

At least ten counts were recorded for this clone. V usage is TRBV6-5 and J usage is TRBJ2-7, with D unclear. CDR3 size: 13 residues. Germline CDR1 and CDR2: MNHEY and SVGAGI. The germline V and J ends were trimmed by 6 bases and 1 base, with 10 bases remaining between them. The CDR3 coding sequence is TGTGCCAGCAGACTAAGGGATTCCTACGAGCAGTACTTC. Protein sequence: CASRLRDSYEQYF.

This clone was recorded once. The same CDR3 also results from other DNA sequences found in this sample. The chain employs TRBV29-1 and TRBJ2-3; D is unresolved. V lost 6 bases and J 2 bases, leaving 3 bases between the germline ends. Germline V gene sequence: CDR1 SQVTM, CDR2 ANQGSEA. The CDR3 has 10 residues. DNA of the CDR3: TGCAGCGTCGACACAGATACGCAGTATTTT. It codes for CSVDTDTQYF.